This is a list of T cell receptor beta chains from one sample in a study of T cells in Graves' hyperthyroidism and ophthalmopathy. A single record per CDR3 protein comes from TCRdb applying MiXCR to the multiplex PCR reads. Altogether 300,000 or so distinct CDR3 sequences are present, 20% to 25% being singletons, with the ten largest covering around 48%. What was sequenced was blood. The receptors originated from a woman in her fifties or sixties with Graves' hyperthyroidism. The CDR3 runs from the conserved cysteine through the conserved F or W. D genes are given only for firm matches. Some rows have no size entry. The others give once, few or many, or a class for an expanded clone.

clone size,D gene,V gene,J gene,CDR3 DNA,CDR3 protein
many,.,TRBV6-2/TRBV6-3,TRBJ2-1,TGTGCCAGCAGTAAACTGGGGAATGAGCAGTTCTTC,CASSKLGNEQFF
once,TRBD1,TRBV7-2,TRBJ2-3,TGTGCCAGCAGCAGTCAGACAGGGGGCGTAGATACGCAGTATTTT,CASSSQTGGVDTQYF
many,.,TRBV12-3/TRBV12-4,TRBJ2-7,TGTGCCAGCAGTTTGGGGGGAGCTAGTTTCGAGCAGTACTTC,CASSLGGASFEQYF
.,.,TRBV7-2,TRBJ2-4,TGTGCCACTTCCAAAAACATTCAGTACTTC,CATSKNIQYF
.,TRBD2,TRBV6-5,TRBJ2-7,TGTGCCAGCAGTTACTCCGAAAGCGGGAGGGCCGCGTACGAGCAGTACTTC,CASSYSESGRAAYEQYF
.,.,TRBV7-9,TRBJ1-5,TGTGCCAGCAGCCCGACGGGCCGTGATCAGCCCCAGCATTTT,CASSPTGRDQPQHF
.,TRBD2,TRBV28,TRBJ2-3,TGTGCCACCGTAGCGGGAGCGGAGGATACGCAGTATTTT,CATVAGAEDTQYF
.,TRBD2,TRBV7-3,TRBJ2-3,TGTGCCAGCAGCTTAGAACTAGCGGGGGGGCCAGATACGCAGTATTTT,CASSLELAGGPDTQYF
few,.,TRBV5-1,TRBJ2-7,TGCGCCAGCAGCTGGAGACAGAGCTCCTACGAGCAGTACTTC,CASSWRQSSYEQYF
few,TRBD1,TRBV6-2/TRBV6-3,TRBJ2-7,TGTGCCAGCAGAAGGACAGGGAGTGGCTACGAGCAGTACTTC,CASRRTGSGYEQYF
.,.,TRBV2,TRBJ2-5,TGTGCCAGCAGTCTCACAAAACCCGGACGGAGAAACCAAGAGACCCAGTACTTC,CASSLTKPGRRNQETQYF
many,.,TRBV7-2,TRBJ2-2,TGTGCCAGCAGCTTAGAGCCTAGCGCTCCCGGGGAGCTGTTTTTT,CASSLEPSAPGELFF
many,.,TRBV2,TRBJ2-5,TGTGCCAGCAAAGCGGGCCGCTCGGAGACCCAGTACTTC,CASKAGRSETQYF
.,.,TRBV2,TRBJ1-6,TGTGCCAGCAGCCAAGGGATCCCAGGGGTCTTGGATTCACCCCTCCACTTT,CASSQGIPGVLDSPLHF
many,TRBD1,TRBV7-9,TRBJ1-2,TGTGCCAGCAGCTTAACGACAGGGCCGTTGGATGGCTACACCTTC,CASSLTTGPLDGYTF
many,.,TRBV15,TRBJ2-3,TGTGCCACCAGCATCGGAGGGGGCTCTGGCACAGATACGCAGTATTTT,CATSIGGGSGTDTQYF
many,TRBD1,TRBV28,TRBJ1-1,TGCGCCAGCAGTTTTGTCTTACAGGGGGCTGCTTTCTTT,CASSFVLQGAAFF
few,.,TRBV2,TRBJ2-7,TGTGCCAGCTGCTGGGACGGAAGCTCCTACGAGCAGTACTTC,CASCWDGSSYEQYF
.,.,TRBV20-1,TRBJ2-1,TGCAGTGCTATCTCAAGGGCCCGTCGGGAGCAGTTCTTC,CSAISRARREQFF
many,.,TRBV30,TRBJ2-7,TGTGCCTGGAACCAGGGACTAGGGGGCCTCTCCTACGAGCAGTACTTC,CAWNQGLGGLSYEQYF
few,.,TRBV12-3/TRBV12-4,TRBJ2-1,TGTGCCAGCAGTTTAGCGTGGTATGAGCAGTTCTTC,CASSLAWYEQFF
many,TRBD1,TRBV20-1,TRBJ2-2,TGCAGTGCTAGCCGGGACAGGGAAAAGGAGCTGTTTTTT,CSASRDREKELFF
many,.,TRBV6-2/TRBV6-3,TRBJ2-7,TGTGCCAGCACCCCCCCAGGGGACTACGGTTACGAGCAGTACTTC,CASTPPGDYGYEQYF
.,.,TRBV6-2/TRBV6-3,TRBJ2-4,TGTGCCAGCAGTTACGGGGTGGCTTTCGCGTTCAAAAACATTCAGTACTTC,CASSYGVAFAFKNIQYF
few,TRBD1,TRBV5-8,TRBJ1-4,TGTGCCAGCAGGCCCCGGACAGGCGTTTATGGAAAACTGTTTTTT,CASRPRTGVYGKLFF
many,TRBD2,TRBV28,TRBJ2-3,TGTGCCAGCAGCCTGAACTACATTAGCGGGAGCACAGATACGCAGTATTTT,CASSLNYISGSTDTQYF
many,.,TRBV20-1,TRBJ2-3,TGCAGTGCTAGACAACTCAACACAGATACGCAGTATTTT,CSARQLNTDTQYF
.,.,TRBV2,TRBJ1-2,TGTGCCAGCAGTGCCTCCGGGGATGGCTACACCTTC,CASSASGDGYTF
.,TRBD1,TRBV7-2,TRBJ1-2,TGTGCCAGCAGCCTGACAGGGGCTTTCTATGGCTACACCTTC,CASSLTGAFYGYTF
many,TRBD2,TRBV29-1,TRBJ2-5,TGCAGCGTTGAACCTAGCGGGGGGGCCTCATCCGAGACCCAGTACTTC,CSVEPSGGASSETQYF
many,TRBD2,TRBV7-3,TRBJ2-1,TGTGCCAGCAGCTTAAGAGCGGGGGACTACAATGAGCAGTTCTTC,CASSLRAGDYNEQFF
many,.,TRBV5-1,TRBJ1-5,TGCGCCAGCAGCGTTGGGGGGAGTAATCAGCCCCAGCATTTT,CASSVGGSNQPQHF
.,TRBD2,TRBV9,TRBJ2-7,TGTGCCAGCAGCGGGGATAGCGGGAGTGGTGAGCAGTACTTC,CASSGDSGSGEQYF
.,.,TRBV20-1,TRBJ2-6,TGCAGTGCTAGAGATTTAAACAGGCCCACCACTGGGGCCAACGTCCTGACTTTC,CSARDLNRPTTGANVLTF
many,TRBD1,TRBV7-3,TRBJ1-2,TGTGCCAGCAGCTCAGGGGGATCCTATGGCTACACCTTC,CASSSGGSYGYTF
few,.,TRBV30,TRBJ1-4,TGTGCCACAAACGGGGCCTTAACTAATGAAAAACTGTTTTTT,CATNGALTNEKLFF